The 3 T cell receptor beta chains below were found in one sample sequenced in a study of blood T cell repertoires in COVID-19 (dated by TCRdb to the early 2020s). Preparation of the library involved the immunoSEQ multiplex PCR assay. Held by TCRdb, this immuneACCESS table contains in-frame sequences only and omits some clones. Under half of the omission traces to an unresolved V gene where checked; the cause of the rest is unknown. Across this sample there are roughly 45,000 clones, with over 65% seen only once. The top ten constitute roughly 12% of the sample. The source material was peripheral blood. The receptors stem from a human donor in a cohort sampled during active COVID-19.

The V call is TRBV9, the J call TRBJ1-5; possibly TRBD1 for D (5 bases). The CDR3 consists of 14 residues. Germline CDR1 and CDR2: SGDLS and YYNGEE. V lost 3 bases and J 0 bases, leaving 7 bases between the germline ends. The DNA for the CDR3 is TGTGCCAGCAGCGAGACAGATAGCAATCAGCCCCAGCATTTT. Translation: CASSETDSNQPQHF.

The V gene is TRBV5-7, the J gene TRBJ2-7; 7 nucleotides match TRBD1. TRBV5-7 is an open reading frame whose function is uncertain. The J segment lost 2 bases and the V segment lost 3 bases, leaving 8 bases of the junction unmatched. The CDR3 is 15 residues long. The DNA for the CDR3 is TGTGCCAGCAGCTCGAGACAGGGACGGACCTACGAGCAGTACTTC. It is translated as CASSSRQGRTYEQYF.

This clone was picked up a small number of times. This chain joins TRBV5-1 and TRBJ2-7; 10 bases map to TRBD1. Trimming cost V 6 bases and J 5 bases; bases outside gene matches: 8. The germline gives CDR1 SGHRS, CDR2 YFSETQ. This CDR3 has 14 residues. CDR3 bases: TGCGCCAGCAAGGACAGGGGGACAATCGACGAGCAGTACTTC. Translated: CASKDRGTIDEQYF. Based on the CDR3 plus reference TRBV5-1 and TRBJ2-7, the full variable domain is KAGVTQTPRYLIKTRGQQVTLSCSPISGHRSVSWYQQTPGQGLQFLFEYFSETQRNKGNFPGRFSGRQFSNSRSEMNVSTLELGDSALYLCASKDRGTIDEQYFGPGTRLTVT.